This T cell receptor beta chain was recovered during a study of blood T cell repertoires in COVID-19. Study summary: Italy, Spain and the United States were the sources of the convalescent and acute COVID-19 samples. T cells, B-cell-depleted T cells, or PBMCs provided the cDNA or gDNA that served as material.

Trimming at V came to 3 bases and at J to 10 bases, leaving 7 bases not matched to a gene. The CDR3 covers 14 residues. Germline values: CDR1 SGHKS, CDR2 YYEKEE (reference sequence). In the source study's methods: Reference gene primer amplification in the assay estimated nucleated cell counts. The data were produced by immunoSEQ multiplex PCR, yet TCRdb's version contains in-frame clones alone and is incomplete. V and J calls plus clone size are reproduced from that table; the DNA served to infer D and trimming. Among 150,000 to 200,000 clones listed, approximately 82% were seen once. V usage is TRBV5-5 and J usage is TRBJ1-6, with 7 bases matching TRBD1. The receptor's source is a woman at least 80 years old with acute or convalescent COVID-19. The sequencing sample was made of peripheral blood. The CDR3 coding sequence is TGTGCCAGCAGCTGGGCCGGGACAGAATCACCCCTCCACTTT. As protein: CASSWAGTESPLHF.